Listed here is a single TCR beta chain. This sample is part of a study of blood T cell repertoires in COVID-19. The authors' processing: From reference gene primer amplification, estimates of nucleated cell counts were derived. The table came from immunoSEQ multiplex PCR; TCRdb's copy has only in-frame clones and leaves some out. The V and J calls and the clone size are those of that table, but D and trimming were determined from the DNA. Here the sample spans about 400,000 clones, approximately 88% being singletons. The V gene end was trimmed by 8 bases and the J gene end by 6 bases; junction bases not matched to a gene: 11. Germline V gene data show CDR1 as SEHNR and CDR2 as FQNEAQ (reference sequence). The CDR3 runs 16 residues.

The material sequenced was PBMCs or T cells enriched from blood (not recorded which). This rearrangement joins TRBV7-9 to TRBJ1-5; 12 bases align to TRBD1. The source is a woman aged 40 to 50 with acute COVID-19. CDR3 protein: CASSGGTGGTSQPQHF. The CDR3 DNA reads TGTGCCAGCTCGGGTGGGACAGGGGGCACGAGTCAGCCCCAGCATTTT.